This T cell receptor beta chain derives from a study of cytomegalovirus exposure and HLA in healthy donors (dated by TCRdb to about 2017). With regard to the full study: In an earlier analysis of several hundred of the donors, under 300 Gb of sequence data and some 100 million unique TCR beta sequences from about 190 million T cells were reported. The genetic ancestry cluster associated with self-reported Caucasian donors included roughly four fifths of the 300 to 400 genotyped donors. Rather than drawing on any new phenotypic data, the later analysis identified candidate immune exposures from TCR beta sequences and the way those sequences occurred across donors. Genome-wide SNP genotypes for about three fifths of the roughly 670 donors were used in a later genetic analysis, which treated that subset as a discovery cohort. Because of strong linkage in the cohort, four or five DR-DQ haplotypes were treated as single units for association and clustering. The study combined high-throughput TCR immunosequencing, statistical association of individual TCRs with disease status, and machine learning to predict cytomegalovirus infection status. The T cell repertoires of 666 subjects were profiled by immunosequencing and related to cytomegalovirus serostatus. To decide whether each TCR beta V gene segment behaved as functional or pseudogenic, an earlier analysis of some 540 of the donors relied on high-throughput TCR beta sequencing. The number of typed donors differed by locus: roughly 629-640 for A, B, C, DRB1 and DQB1; 522 for DQA1; around 580 for DPA1; and 450 to 480 for DPB1. A later analysis re-examined previously published TCR beta repertoires from about 670 donors and added high-resolution HLA genotyping to investigate patterns of TCR occurrence. Donor age, sex, ethnicity and CMV serostatus were compiled together with the repertoire data. All discovery cohort repertoires had been generated using a single sequencing platform. Both class I and class II loci were covered by HLA typing, at four-digit resolution. About 320 gigabases of sequencing data and approximately 85 million unique TCR sequences were included in an early release covering 550 to 650 HLA-typed donors. Among 398 genotyped donors of the cohort, an average of 235,054 unique TCR beta nucleotide sequences were sequenced per donor, 15% to 20% of them non-productive. Besides the first cohort of about 730 subjects, a separate validation cohort made up of over 100 different subjects was used. The study aimed to test whether signatures of past pathogen exposure could be identified by cataloging public T cell receptors. Overall results and qualifications from the work: Some IMGT-functional V segments, including TRBV6-2 and TRBV6-3, could not be distinguished by the 87-base-pair reads and were therefore excluded. The only immune exposure information available for the cohort was CMV serostatus. Because counts were too low, about 18 rarely observed V segments, including chromosome 9 orphons, were left out of the earlier analysis of about 620 of the donors. Because some donors lacked HLA typing at each locus, the association tests relied only on the typed subset. Most CMV-associated TCR beta chains appeared to be HLA-restricted in a later analysis, and the HLA associations seemed to be driven largely by CMV exposure. In a later analysis, the rate of TCR association differed among HLA loci, with DRB1 alleles having the most associated TCRs and HLA-C alleles having the fewest. The presence/absence analyses assumed that sequencing depth was roughly uniform across donors, and that assumption may not be true. Most TCR sequences were seen in very few donors, while some public TCRs were found in many individuals. In an earlier analysis of 587 of the donors, most TCR beta V segments appeared in productive rearrangements about 87% or about 30% of the time, broadly matching IMGT annotations. A later analysis found that HLA-associated TCR beta chains were more clonally expanded and had lower generation probabilities than equally common non-associated chains. A group of highly shared sequence variants was considered likely to be a technical artifact of the sequencing pipeline. In a later genetic analysis, fewer N-insertions in productive TCRs were reported among donors in an Asian-associated ancestry cluster than the roughly 700-donor mean. When HLA alleles, especially DR and DQ, strongly co-occurred, TCR associations were difficult to assign to individual alleles. It was suggested by the authors that the approach could potentially be generalized to other disease states and immunological phenotypes. Correlated functional status among segregating V segments might be attributable to linkage disequilibrium, but an unknown experimental factor could not be ruled out. In vitro tests confirmed that a few of the cytomegalovirus-associated TCR beta chains recognize cytomegalovirus antigens. In the study, approximately 160 TCR beta chains were listed as associated with cytomegalovirus. In a later genetic analysis, a missense DCLRE1C variant was associated with V-gene and J-gene trimming of TCR beta chains, and the association was replicated in an independent cohort. In a later analysis, several top co-occurrence clusters were reported to appear linked to parvovirus B19, influenza, CMV and Epstein-Barr virus. The cohort was sequenced for TCR beta chains only, and without alpha or paired-chain data the features that could be detected were limited. The classifier was reported to diagnose cytomegalovirus status with high specificity and sensitivity in both the original and validation cohorts. In a later analysis, around 17,000 TCR beta sequences were associated with specific HLA alleles at a false discovery rate of 0.05. A further reported finding was that TCR beta sequences accurately predicted the HLA-A and HLA-B alleles for most subjects in the first cohort.

This clone was seen only once. Its antigen specificity is not known. Per-base quality was not reported, and no clone a single base away is much larger than it. The cohort was made up of 666 healthy bone marrow donors. Cohort members were all nominally healthy when sampled, although unrecorded immune exposures were likely present. The donor tested CMV seropositive, placing the donor among the roughly 300 seropositive members of the cohort. Each donor provided a peripheral blood sample, and peripheral blood mononuclear cells were used for TCR beta sequencing. Genomic DNA was extracted from the blood cell samples with the Qiagen DNeasy Blood Extraction Kit. The library was produced with the immunoSEQ multiplex PCR assay. For the multiplex PCR, a mixture combining 60 forward primers for TCR Vbeta segments and 13 reverse primers for TCR Jbeta segments was used. The CDR3 region of rearranged TCR beta genes was amplified from genomic DNA by a multiplex PCR assay. The Illumina HiSeq System was used to sequence the amplified TCR beta libraries as 87-base-pair reads. In the source study's methods: In a later analysis, tens of millions of unique TCR beta chains were counted across the 666 repertoires, and roughly 11 million of these chains were shared by at least two donors. Raw reads were error-corrected and collapsed into unique sequences by a nearest-neighbor algorithm in which closely related sequences were merged to remove PCR and sequencing errors. Alignment of CDR3 sequences to IMGT reference sequences was used to assign V, D and J gene segments. For a sequence to be retained, a match of at least six nucleotides was required to both a V gene segment and a J gene segment. A rearrangement counted as productive if the CDR3 had no stop codons and remained in frame with V and J, and every other rearrangement counted as non-productive. Following IMGT convention, CDR3 was defined as the stretch from the second conserved V-encoded cysteine up to the conserved J-encoded phenylalanine. In an earlier analysis of roughly 580 of the donors, sequences lacking an unambiguous match to a single V gene segment were excluded. An earlier analysis of 500 to 700 of the donors classified V segments as functional when productive rearrangements were above 56.7% and as segregating when the standard deviation between donors was above 5%. A statistical classification framework was built for diagnosing cytomegalovirus status from the catalog of TCR beta chain sequences. In a later analysis, V and J genes were assigned by comparing TCR nucleotide sequences against IMGT/GENE-DB human TR gene sequences. Using the TCRdist pipeline, a later analysis assigned CDR3 sequences along with most-parsimonious VDJ recombination scenarios. In a later analysis, every TCR beta chain was defined by the combination of its CDR3 amino acid sequence and its V-gene family, and reads without a unique V-gene family were dropped. To address suspected cross-contamination and a sequencing artifact, a later analysis removed 450 to 700 highly shared, low-generation-probability nucleotide sequences. For each public chain, a later analysis derived a clonal expansion index from normalized ranks of inferred template counts within each repertoire. In a later analysis, generation probabilities were computed with a VDJ recombination model fitted to out-of-frame rearrangements, and the resulting probabilities were checked against IGoR. In a later analysis, hypergeometric tests were used to score TCR-TCR, TCR-HLA and TCR-CMV co-occurrence, with a repertoire-size bias correction applied to TCR pairs. In a later analysis, false discovery rates were estimated by permuting HLA or CMV assignments 20 times. A later analysis grouped co-occurring TCRs with DBSCAN, adding TCRdist sequence similarity when clustering within HLA-allele-positive subsets. Co-occurrence clustering excluded repertoires with fewer than 30,000 or more than 120,000 public chains, plus five with anomalous nucleotide sharing. TCRdb carries this immuneACCESS record with in-frame sequences only. Its versions omit some clonotypes, under half of them owing to an unresolved V gene in the studies checked, with the rest unexplained. That table supplies the V and J calls and clone size; D and trimming were determined from the DNA. The sample includes 120,000 to 150,000 clones, with over 70% observed a single time. The ten largest make up approximately 5.7% of the sample.

Measured from the cysteine to the phenylalanine, the CDR3 is 11 residues long. CDR3 DNA only is kept here, 33 bases in frame from base 1. V loses 3 bases of germline sequence and J loses 8 bases, and the interval between the two ends is 6 bases. From the germline V gene, CDR1 is SNHLY and CDR2 is FYNNEI. The rearrangement combines TRBV2 with TRBJ2-3; perhaps TRBD2 is the D gene, with 6 bases matching. This receptor was obtained from a man aged 30 to 39 in good health and CMV-seropositive. Sample: PBMCs. The CDR3 reads as follows: CASSEGGTQYF. In nucleotides, the sequence is TGTGCCAGCAGTGAGGGGGGTACGCAGTATTTT.